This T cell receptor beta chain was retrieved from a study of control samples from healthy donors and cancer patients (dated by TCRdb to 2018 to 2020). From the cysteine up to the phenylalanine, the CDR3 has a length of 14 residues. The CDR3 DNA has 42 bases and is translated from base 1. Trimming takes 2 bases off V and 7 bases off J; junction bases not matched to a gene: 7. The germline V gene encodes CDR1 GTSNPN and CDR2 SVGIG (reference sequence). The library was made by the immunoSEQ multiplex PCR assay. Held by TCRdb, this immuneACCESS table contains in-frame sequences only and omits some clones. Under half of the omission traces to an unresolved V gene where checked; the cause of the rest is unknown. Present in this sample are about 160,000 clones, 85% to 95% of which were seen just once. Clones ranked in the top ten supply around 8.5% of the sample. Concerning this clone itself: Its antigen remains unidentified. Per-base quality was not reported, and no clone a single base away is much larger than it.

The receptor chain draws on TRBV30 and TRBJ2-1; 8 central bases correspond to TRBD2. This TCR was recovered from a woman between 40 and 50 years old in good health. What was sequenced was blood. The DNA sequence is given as TGTGCCTGGAGTAAGGGACTAGGAGGGAATGAGCAGTTCTTC. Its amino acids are CAWSKGLGGNEQFF. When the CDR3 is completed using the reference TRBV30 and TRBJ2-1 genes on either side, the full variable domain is SQTIHQWPATLVQPVGSPLSLECTVEGTSNPNLYWYRQAAGRGLQLLFYSVGIGQISSEVPQNLSASRPQDRQFILSSKKLLLSDSGFYLCAWSKGLGGNEQFFGPGTRLTVL.